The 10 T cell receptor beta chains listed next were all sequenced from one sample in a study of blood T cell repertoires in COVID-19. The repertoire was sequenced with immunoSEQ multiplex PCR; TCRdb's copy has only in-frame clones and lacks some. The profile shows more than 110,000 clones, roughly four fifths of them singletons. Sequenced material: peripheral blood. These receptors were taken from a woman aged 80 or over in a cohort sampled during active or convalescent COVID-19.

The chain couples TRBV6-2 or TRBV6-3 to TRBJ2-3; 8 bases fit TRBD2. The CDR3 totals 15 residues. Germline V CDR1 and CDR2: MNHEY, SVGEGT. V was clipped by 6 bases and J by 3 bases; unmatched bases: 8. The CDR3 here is CASSPSGGRTDTQYF. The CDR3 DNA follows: TGTGCCAGCAGCCCGAGCGGGGGAAGAACAGATACGCAGTATTTT.

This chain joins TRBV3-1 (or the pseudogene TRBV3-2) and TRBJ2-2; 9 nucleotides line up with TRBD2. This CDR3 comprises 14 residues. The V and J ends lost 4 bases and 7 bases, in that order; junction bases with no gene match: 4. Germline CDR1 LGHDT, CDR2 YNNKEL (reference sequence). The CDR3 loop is CASSRASGDGELFF. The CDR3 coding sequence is TGTGCCAGCAGCCGTGCTAGCGGGGACGGGGAGCTGTTTTTT.

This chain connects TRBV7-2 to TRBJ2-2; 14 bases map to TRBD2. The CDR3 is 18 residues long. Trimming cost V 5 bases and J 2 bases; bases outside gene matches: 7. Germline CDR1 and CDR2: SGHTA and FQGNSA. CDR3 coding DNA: TGTGCCAGCAGCGCCCTTGGGACTAGCGGGGGTAACACCGGGGAGCTGTTTTTT. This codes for CASSALGTSGGNTGELFF.

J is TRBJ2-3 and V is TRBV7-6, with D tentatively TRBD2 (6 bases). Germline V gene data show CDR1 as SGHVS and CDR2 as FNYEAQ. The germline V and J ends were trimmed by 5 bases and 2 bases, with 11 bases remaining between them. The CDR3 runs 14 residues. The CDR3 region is CASSPGTSTDTQYF. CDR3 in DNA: TGTGCCAGCAGCCCCGGGACTTCCACAGATACGCAGTATTTT.

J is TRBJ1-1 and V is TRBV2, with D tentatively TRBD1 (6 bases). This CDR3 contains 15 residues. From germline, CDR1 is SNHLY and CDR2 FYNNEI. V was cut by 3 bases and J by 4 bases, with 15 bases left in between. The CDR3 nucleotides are TGTGCCAGCAGTGACAAGGGACAAGGCGGCACTGAAGCTTTCTTT. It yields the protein CASSDKGQGGTEAFF.

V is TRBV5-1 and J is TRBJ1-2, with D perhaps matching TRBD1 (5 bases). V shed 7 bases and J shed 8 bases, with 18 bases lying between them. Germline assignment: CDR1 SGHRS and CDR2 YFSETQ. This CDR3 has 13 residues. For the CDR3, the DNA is TGCGCCAGCGGAAGTGCGGGGGTTGGAGGCTACACCTTC. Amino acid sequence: CASGSAGVGGYTF.

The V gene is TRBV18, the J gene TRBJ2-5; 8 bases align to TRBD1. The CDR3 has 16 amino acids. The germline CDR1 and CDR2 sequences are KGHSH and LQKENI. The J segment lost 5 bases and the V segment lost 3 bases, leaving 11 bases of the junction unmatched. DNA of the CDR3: TGTGCCAGCTCACCCGGACAGGGACGCACGGAGGAGACCCAGTACTTC. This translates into CASSPGQGRTEETQYF. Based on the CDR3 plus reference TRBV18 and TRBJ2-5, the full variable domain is NAGVMQNPRHLVRRRGQEARLRCSPMKGHSHVYWYRQLPEEGLKFMVYLQKENIIDESGMPKERFSAEFPKEGPSILRIQQVVRGDSAAYFCASSPGQGRTEETQYFGPGTRLLVL.

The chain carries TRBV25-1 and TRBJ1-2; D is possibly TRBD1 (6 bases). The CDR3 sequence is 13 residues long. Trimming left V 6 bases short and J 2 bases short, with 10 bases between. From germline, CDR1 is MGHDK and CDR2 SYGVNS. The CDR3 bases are TGTGCCAGCAGGGACAGCTGGAACTATGGCTACACCTTC. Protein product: CASRDSWNYGYTF.

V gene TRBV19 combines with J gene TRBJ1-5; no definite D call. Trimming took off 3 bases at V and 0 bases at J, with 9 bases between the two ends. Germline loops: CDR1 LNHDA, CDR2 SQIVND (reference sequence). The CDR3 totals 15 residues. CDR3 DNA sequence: TGTGCCAGTAGTATGGGGAGAAATAGCAATCAGCCCCAGCATTTT. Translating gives CASSMGRNSNQPQHF.

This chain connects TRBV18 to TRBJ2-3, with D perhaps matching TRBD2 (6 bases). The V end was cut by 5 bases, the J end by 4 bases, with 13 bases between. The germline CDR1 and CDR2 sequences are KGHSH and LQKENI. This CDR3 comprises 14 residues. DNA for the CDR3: TGTGCCAGCTCAGACGGGGGTGGCTCAGATACGCAGTATTTT. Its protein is CASSDGGGSDTQYF.